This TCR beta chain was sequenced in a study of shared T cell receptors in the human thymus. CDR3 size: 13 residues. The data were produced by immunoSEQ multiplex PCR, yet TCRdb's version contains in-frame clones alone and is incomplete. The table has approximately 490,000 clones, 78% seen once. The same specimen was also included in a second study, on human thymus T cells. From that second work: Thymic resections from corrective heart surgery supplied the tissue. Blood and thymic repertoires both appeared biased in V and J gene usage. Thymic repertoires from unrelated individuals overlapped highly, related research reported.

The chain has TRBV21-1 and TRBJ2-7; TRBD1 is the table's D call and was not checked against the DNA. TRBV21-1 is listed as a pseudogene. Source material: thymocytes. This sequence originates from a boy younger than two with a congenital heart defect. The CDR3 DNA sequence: TGTGCCAGCAGCAAGGACAGCTCCTACGAGCAGTACTTC. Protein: CASSKDSSYEQYF.